This TCR beta chain was profiled in a study of T-cell reconstitution after alpha-beta-depleted transplantation in children. Study conclusions and caveats: Reported findings indicate that, about two months after transplant, alpha-beta T cells came from several hundred expanded clones, which were derived from non-depleted graft cells. At one year after transplant, newly produced T cells mostly accounted for T-cell counts and diversity.

The CDR3 totals 14 residues. V gave up 4 bases and J gave up 7 bases, with 14 bases separating them. The V gene's germline CDR1 is MNHEY and CDR2 SVGAGI. A note on this clonotype: The antigen remains unidentified.

TCRbeta library construction was performed incorporating unique molecular identifiers. TCRdb recomputed calls from the PCR reads with MiXCR, one row per CDR3 protein. This table holds 700,000 to 950,000 distinct CDR3 sequences, 16% found once. Specimen: PBMCs, mostly from graft donor cells, collected 360 days after TCRalphabeta/CD19-depleted stem cell transplant. This clonotype originated in a male patient aged 10 to 17 who had a stem cell transplant for acute lymphoblastic leukemia, so the T cells may come from the graft donor. V is TRBV6-5 and J is TRBJ2-1, with D maybe TRBD2 (6 bases). For the CDR3, the DNA is TGTGCCAGCAGTTTTAACCAGCGGGCTAATGAGCAGTTCTTC. It specifies CASSFNQRANEQFF.